This TCR beta chain was documented in a study of CD8 T cells in ankylosing spondylitis. Overall study results and limits: From matched ankylosing spondylitis synovial fluid, disease-linked clones were reportedly recovered at significantly enriched levels. Fewer than ten highly homologous variants made up a TCR beta motif, and this motif appeared characteristic of ankylosing spondylitis blood. Earlier studies detected some motif variants in reactive arthritis synovial fluid and blood.

This clonotype is medium-sized. What it recognizes is unknown. Molecular-barcoded quantitative 5'-RACE produced these TCR beta libraries. A single record per CDR3 protein comes from TCRdb applying MiXCR to the 5' RACE reads. The top ten clones hold more than 9.5% of a sample with 150,000 to 200,000 distinct CDR3 sequences, approximately 13% of them seen once. V gave up 5 bases and J gave up 4 bases, with 23 bases separating them. This CDR3 contains 17 residues. CDR1 SGHTA and CDR2 FQGTGA come from the germline V gene. The chain employs TRBV7-3 and TRBJ2-5; tentatively, D is TRBD2 (6 bases). The sample taken for sequencing was blood, either unsorted or a sorted T cell fraction (not recorded which). This TCR derives from a female donor with ankylosing spondylitis or in good health (not recorded which). The CDR3 DNA sequence: TGTGCCAGCAGCCGATTCGGGGGTGACTCTGCGACAGAGACCCAGTACTTC. This gives the protein CASSRFGGDSATETQYF. Looking up the rest from reference TRBV7-3 and TRBJ2-5 gives the full variable domain: GAGVSQTPSNKVTEKGKYVELRCDPISGHTALYWYRQSLGQGPEFLIYFQGTGAADDSGLPNDRFFAVRPEGSVSTLKIQRTERGDSAVYLCASSRFGGDSATETQYFGPGTRLLVL.